Presented here are 20 T cell receptor beta chains from one specimen sequenced in a study of cytomegalovirus exposure and HLA in healthy donors. This PCR relied on a set of 60 Vbeta primers and 13 Jbeta primers. TCRdb's table, derived via immunoSEQ multiplex PCR, lists solely in-frame clones and lacks some. Of some 200,000 clones listed, 79% are singletons. Sequencing input: PBMCs. These receptors were obtained from a girl aged 10-17 years in good health and CMV-seropositive.

The CDR3 here is CASSDEGDPYNEQFF. DNA for the CDR3: TGTGCCAGCAGTGACGAGGGAGACCCATACAATGAGCAGTTCTTC. The chain has TRBV25-1 and TRBJ2-1; D might be TRBD2 (5 bases). V was cut by 3 bases and J by 4 bases, with 13 bases left in between. CDR3 size: 15 residues. The germline V gene has CDR1 MGHDK and CDR2 SYGVNS. Using reference TRBV25-1 and TRBJ2-1 for the parts outside the CDR3, the full variable domain is EADIYQTPRYLVIGTGKKITLECSQTMGHDKMYWYQQDPGMELHLIHYSYGVNSTEKGDLSSESTVSRIRTEHFPLTLESARPSHTSQYLCASSDEGDPYNEQFFGPGTRLTVL.

The V and J genes are TRBV5-4 and TRBJ2-7; TRBD1 aligns across 7 bases. CDR1 is SGHNT and CDR2 is YYREEE in the germline V gene (reference sequence). Germline trimming cut 4 bases from V and 3 bases from J; bases unmatched to any gene: 10. There are 15 residues in the CDR3. The CDR3 DNA follows: TGTGCCAGCAGCGCTAGGGACAGAGGATTCTACGAGCAGTACTTC. Protein product: CASSARDRGFYEQYF.

The chain carries TRBV14 and TRBJ1-5; TRBD1 is a possible D gene (5 bases). The V gene lost 0 bases and the J gene lost 0 bases, with 15 bases spanning the gap. The CDR3 spans 18 residues. Germline values: CDR1 SGHDN, CDR2 FVKESK. This CDR3 reads CASSQEGAPTSSNQPQHF. CDR3 coding DNA: TGTGCCAGCAGCCAAGAAGGGGCCCCTACTTCTAGCAATCAGCCCCAGCATTTT.

This sequence joins TRBV7-7 and TRBJ2-5; tentative D call: TRBD2 (5 bases). CDR3 length: 13 residues. Germline V gene lookup returns CDR1 SSHAT and CDR2 FNYEAQ (reference sequence). The V gene lost 5 bases and the J gene lost 4 bases, with 11 bases spanning the gap. This CDR3 is CASSPGLGETQYF. In DNA, the CDR3 is TGTGCCAGCAGCCCCGGACTTGGAGAGACCCAGTACTTC.

The V gene is TRBV4-3, the J gene TRBJ1-2; TRBD1 matches 7 bases. Germline values: CDR1 LGHNA, CDR2 YSLEER. The V gene end was trimmed by 0 bases and the J gene end by 4 bases; junction bases not matched to a gene: 8. There are 16 residues in the CDR3. The CDR3 DNA is TGCGCCAGCAGCCAAGAAGGAAAACAGGGGCCCTATGGCTACACCTTC. It yields the protein CASSQEGKQGPYGYTF.

The genes are TRBV5-4 and TRBJ2-5; D unresolved. Per germline, CDR1 SGHNT and CDR2 YYREEE (reference sequence). The CDR3 covers 14 residues. V was cut by 2 bases and J by 3 bases, with 11 bases left in between. Here the CDR3 reads CASSFRGQEETQYF. For the CDR3, the DNA is TGTGCCAGCAGCTTCCGAGGCCAAGAAGAGACCCAGTACTTC.

The J gene is TRBJ1-1, the V gene TRBV7-2; 9 bases align to TRBD1. The CDR3 is made up of 14 amino acids. Germline V gene sequence: CDR1 SGHTA, CDR2 FQGNSA. The V segment lost 2 bases and the J segment 11 bases; nucleotides outside the gene matches: 9. The CDR3, as DNA: TGTGCCAGCAGCTTAAGGGGACAGGGTAGGAGGGCTTTCTTT. Translation gives CASSLRGQGRRAFF. The variable domain in full, completed from reference TRBV7-2 and TRBJ1-1, reads GAGVSQSPSNKVTEKGKDVELRCDPISGHTALYWYRQSLGQGLEFLIYFQGNSAPDKSGLPSDRFSAERTGGSVSTLTIQRTQQEDSAVYLCASSLRGQGRRAFFGQGTRLTVV.

V gene TRBV6-1 combines with J gene TRBJ1-2, with 8 nucleotides matching TRBD1. The CDR3 is 13 residues long. In germline, CDR1 is MNHNS, CDR2 SASEGT. J gave up 4 bases and V 8 bases, and 6 bases lay outside the gene matches. CDR3 sequence: CASRGQGGYGYTF. CDR3 sequence (DNA): TGTGCCAGCCGAGGACAGGGAGGCTATGGCTACACCTTC.

The chain has TRBV6-5 and TRBJ1-1; the D is unclear. The CDR3 spans 14 residues. Germline V gene lookup returns CDR1 MNHEY and CDR2 SVGAGI. Trimming cost V 0 bases and J 1 base, with 6 bases left between them. DNA of the CDR3: TGTGCCAGCAGTTACTCGTTCGGGAACACTGAAGCTTTCTTT. It encodes CASSYSFGNTEAFF.

This chain joins TRBV19 and TRBJ2-7; weak D call: TRBD2 (5 bases). Germline values: CDR1 LNHDA, CDR2 SQIVND (reference sequence). CDR3 length equals 12 residues. The germline V and J ends were trimmed by 0 bases and 7 bases, with 7 bases remaining between them. The CDR3 DNA sequence: TGTGCCAGTAGTATAGATAGAGGGGAGCAGTACTTC. The encoded protein is CASSIDRGEQYF.

The CDR3 region is CASSIGTRSNQPQHF. CDR3 DNA: TGTGCCAGTAGTATCGGGACAAGAAGCAATCAGCCCCAGCATTTT. V gene TRBV19 combines with J gene TRBJ1-5; possibly TRBD1 for D (6 bases). This CDR3 has 15 amino acids. Trimming removed 3 bases at V and 1 base at J, with 10 bases between. The germline V gene encodes CDR1 LNHDA and CDR2 SQIVND (reference sequence).

The CDR3 sequence is CASSQERVGYYNEQFF. CDR3 nucleotides: TGCGCCAGCAGCCAAGAGCGGGTAGGCTACTACAATGAGCAGTTCTTC. The chain is built from TRBV4-3 and TRBJ2-1, with a tentative D call TRBD2 (5 bases). The CDR3 spans 16 residues. Trimming pared 0 bases from V and 3 bases from J, leaving 12 bases between. The V gene's germline CDR1 is LGHNA and CDR2 YSLEER.

The chain employs TRBV19 and TRBJ2-7; TRBD1 aligns across 8 bases. CDR3 length equals 14 residues. Germline V gene sequence: CDR1 LNHDA, CDR2 SQIVND (reference sequence). V trimming: 2 bases; J trimming: 2 bases; junction bases outside the gene matches: 2. CDR3 loop: CASSIRQGTYEQYF. The CDR3 coding sequence is TGTGCCAGTAGTATAAGACAGGGGACCTACGAGCAGTACTTC. The whole variable domain, filled in from reference TRBV19 and TRBJ2-7, reads DGGITQSPKYLFRKEGQNVTLSCEQNLNHDAMYWYRQDPGQGLRLIYYSQIVNDFQKGDIAEGYSVSREKKESFPLTVTSAQKNPTAFYLCASSIRQGTYEQYFGPGTRLTVT.

The chain recombines TRBV9 with TRBJ2-2; 7 bases align to TRBD2. The CDR3 runs to 16 residues. Germline V CDR1 and CDR2: SGDLS, YYNGEE. The ends lost 2 bases at V and 5 bases at J; junction bases unmatched: 9. CDR3 loop: CASSVGGSGYTGELFF. The CDR3 DNA follows: TGTGCCAGCAGCGTCGGGGGTAGCGGGTATACCGGGGAGCTGTTTTTT. Variable domain in full (rest from reference TRBV9 and TRBJ2-2): DSGVTQTPKHLITATGQRVTLRCSPRSGDLSVYWYQQSLDQGLQFLIQYYNGEERAKGNILERFSAQQFPDLHSELNLSSLELGDSALYFCASSVGGSGYTGELFFGEGSRLTVL.

In regard to this clone: One end of the junction fails to match germline, which may point to a read error. The sample has other DNA sequences that encode this CDR3 too. The genes are TRBV15 and TRBJ1-6; TRBD1 agrees at 7 bases. Looked up from germline, CDR1 is LNHNV and CDR2 is YYDKDF (reference sequence). There are 12 residues in the CDR3. CDR3 region: CATSFSQGVTFF. The CDR3 coding sequence is TGTGCCACCAGCTTCTCGCAGGGGGTGACGTTCTTT.

The V and J genes are TRBV18 and TRBJ1-1; D gene ambiguous. The V gene's germline CDR1 is KGHSH and CDR2 LQKENI. V lost 3 bases to trimming and J lost 1 base, with 9 bases between them. The CDR3 is 14 residues long. CDR3 coding DNA: TGTGCCAGCTCACCCACGCGGGGGAACACTGAAGCTTTCTTT. Protein sequence: CASSPTRGNTEAFF.

This chain connects TRBV9 to TRBJ1-1; 7 nucleotides line up with TRBD1. Per the germline V gene, CDR1 is SGDLS and CDR2 is YYNGEE. V was pared by 3 bases and J by 1 base, with 6 bases of the junction left unmatched. CDR3 length equals 15 residues. The CDR3 here is CASSAQDRANTEAFF. Written as DNA, the CDR3 is TGTGCCAGCAGCGCTCAAGACAGGGCGAACACTGAAGCTTTCTTT.

The rearrangement joins TRBV6-6 to TRBJ2-5, with D tentatively TRBD2 (5 bases). V was trimmed by 2 bases and J by 6 bases, leaving 13 bases between them. This CDR3 is built from 14 residues. Per the germline V gene, CDR1 is MNHNY and CDR2 is SVGAGI (reference sequence). DNA of the CDR3: TGTGCCAGCAGTTACCCCACGGGGTGGCAGACCCAGTACTTC. Translation: CASSYPTGWQTQYF.

The rearrangement uses TRBV6-6 and TRBJ2-7; D may be TRBD1 (5 bases). V dropped 6 bases and J dropped 0 bases, with 12 bases sitting between them. CDR1 MNHNY and CDR2 SVGAGI come from the germline V gene (reference sequence). The length of the CDR3 is 14 residues. Here the CDR3 DNA reads TGTGCCAGCAGCTCCACAGGTTACTCCTACGAGCAGTACTTC. Protein sequence: CASSSTGYSYEQYF.

The chain links TRBV6-5 to TRBJ2-7; 11 bases are a match to TRBD1. The V segment lost 5 bases and the J segment 1 base; nucleotides outside the gene matches: 1. The length of the CDR3 is 14 residues. Germline V CDR1 and CDR2: MNHEY, SVGAGI. DNA of the CDR3: TGTGCCAGCAGTCGGGACAGGGGGTCCTACGAGCAGTACTTC. This gives the protein CASSRDRGSYEQYF.